This T cell receptor beta chain comes out of a study of control samples from healthy donors and cancer patients. Trimming pared 4 bases from V and 1 base from J, leaving 11 bases between. The germline V gene encodes CDR1 SEHNR and CDR2 FQNEAQ (reference sequence). The CDR3 covers 15 residues. The data were produced by immunoSEQ multiplex PCR, yet TCRdb's version contains in-frame clones alone and is incomplete. The sample shows about 180,000 clones, almost 90% of them seen only once. The receptor comes from a woman between 45 and 60 years old in good health. Input material: blood. The chain couples TRBV7-9 to TRBJ2-1, with D perhaps given as TRBD1 or TRBD2 (5 bases each). CDR3: CASSWGSSSYNEQFF. DNA for the CDR3: TGTGCCAGCAGCTGGGGGAGTAGTTCCTACAATGAGCAGTTCTTC.